Shown below are 32 T cell receptor beta chains from a single sample sequenced in a study of T cell responses to AZD1222 COVID-19 vaccine. TCRdb's table, derived via immunoSEQ multiplex PCR, lists solely in-frame clones and lacks some. The table lists under 150,000 clones, over 90% of them singletons. Sequenced here: peripheral blood, sampled on day 0 of AZD1222 vaccination. All receptors come from an adult in good health.

The genes are TRBV5-4 and TRBJ1-2; D not resolved. With 4 bases removed from V and 1 base from J, the gap between germline ends came to 11 bases. Germline V gene lookup returns CDR1 SGHNT and CDR2 YYREEE (reference sequence). The CDR3 loop spans 14 amino acids. CDR3 protein: CASSGRRLNYGYTF. In nucleotides, the CDR3 is TGTGCCAGCAGCGGACGAAGACTTAACTATGGCTACACCTTC.

V and J are TRBV6-1 and TRBJ1-1, with unresolved D. There are 16 residues in the CDR3. From germline, CDR1 is MNHNS and CDR2 SASEGT. Deletions cut 2 bases from V and 1 base from J, with 14 bases between. The CDR3 sequence: CASSEQPGVANTEAFF. CDR3 in DNA: TGTGCCAGCAGTGAACAGCCTGGGGTAGCGAACACTGAAGCTTTCTTT.

The CDR3 DNA reads as TGTGCCAGCAGCCAAGGACAGGGACAAGAGACCCAGTACTTC. The encoded protein is CASSQGQGQETQYF. V usage is TRBV3-1 (or the pseudogene TRBV3-2) and J usage is TRBJ2-5; TRBD1 aligns across 7 bases. Germline V gene data show CDR1 as LGHDT and CDR2 as YNNKEL (reference sequence). The ends lost 1 base at V and 2 bases at J; junction bases unmatched: 1. The CDR3 is 14 residues long.

The chain uses TRBV5-1 and TRBJ1-4; D may be TRBD1 (6 bases). The CDR3 is 14 residues long. The germline V gene encodes CDR1 SGHRS and CDR2 YFSETQ. V shed 0 bases and J shed 8 bases, with 11 bases lying between them. The CDR3 region has the DNA TGCGCCAGCAGCTTGGCAGGGGCGGGGGAAAAACTGTTTTTT. Amino acids: CASSLAGAGEKLFF.

The chain uses TRBV29-1 and TRBJ2-1; 9 bases match TRBD1. This CDR3 has 14 amino acids. In germline, CDR1 is SQVTM, CDR2 ANQGSEA. The J segment lost 4 bases and the V segment lost 3 bases, leaving 4 bases of the junction unmatched. CDR3 nucleotides: TGCAGCGTTGACCGGGGACAGGGTTACAATGAGCAGTTCTTC. It encodes CSVDRGQGYNEQFF.

This clone has just one count. The CDR3 protein is CASSLARGGEAFF. In nucleotides, the CDR3 is TGTGCCAGCAGCTTAGCCAGGGGTGGTGAAGCTTTCTTT. This chain joins TRBV7-9 and TRBJ1-1; tentative D call: TRBD1 (6 bases). The CDR3 totals 13 residues. V was pared by 0 bases and J by 7 bases, with 9 bases between. Germline V gives CDR1 SEHNR, CDR2 FQNEAQ (reference sequence).

The genes are TRBV2 and TRBJ2-1; no reliable D call. The CDR3 runs to 13 residues. V shed 4 bases and J shed 6 bases, with 10 bases lying between them. Germline CDR1 SNHLY, CDR2 FYNNEI. CDR3 amino acids: CASSALNPNEQFF. CDR3 in DNA: TGTGCCAGCAGTGCTCTCAACCCCAATGAGCAGTTCTTC.

The rearrangement links TRBV2 to TRBJ2-2, with 7 nucleotides matching TRBD2. Trimming removed 9 bases from V and 1 base from J; junction bases left unmatched: 8. CDR1 and CDR2 (germline): SNHLY, FYNNEI. The CDR3 totals 15 residues. This chain's CDR3 is CASSPGRVNTGELFF. DNA of the CDR3: TGTGCCAGTAGCCCGGGGAGGGTGAACACCGGGGAGCTGTTTTTT. Based on the CDR3 plus reference TRBV2 and TRBJ2-2, the full variable domain is EPEVTQTPSHQVTQMGQEVILRCVPISNHLYFYWYRQILGQKVEFLVSFYNNEISEKSEIFDDQFSVERPDGSNFTLKIRSTKLEDSAMYFCASSPGRVNTGELFFGEGSRLTVL.

This clone was seen only once. This chain uses TRBV6-5 with TRBJ1-1; the D gene is possibly TRBD1 (5 bases). This CDR3 spans 13 amino acids. V was cut by 7 bases and J by 7 bases, with 16 bases left in between. In germline, CDR1 is MNHEY, CDR2 SVGAGI. The DNA of the CDR3 is TGTGCCAGCACCCGCACCCGGGGGGTTGAAGCTTTCTTT. Translation gives CASTRTRGVEAFF.

The chain has TRBV19 and TRBJ1-1; D uncertain. Trimming took 0 bases from V and 5 from J, leaving 7 bases between them. The germline V gene encodes CDR1 LNHDA and CDR2 SQIVND (reference sequence). The CDR3 totals 13 residues. As DNA, the CDR3 is TGTGCCAGTAGTATAGAGGGTGGGACTGAAGCTTTCTTT. Translated, it gives CASSIEGGTEAFF.

The CDR3 reads CASSLDEALEAFF. The CDR3 DNA sequence: TGTGCCAGCTCCCTGGACGAGGCCCTGGAAGCTTTCTTT. The chain combines TRBV18 with TRBJ1-1; D call uncertain. CDR1 and CDR2 (germline): KGHSH, LQKENI. V lost 6 bases, J lost 8 bases, and 16 bases lay in between. This CDR3 is built from 13 residues.

The CDR3 sequence: CASSGQGGGNQPQHF. In nucleotides, the CDR3 is TGTGCCAGCAGTGGACAGGGAGGGGGCAATCAGCCCCAGCATTTT. The rearrangement links TRBV2 to TRBJ1-5; 7 nucleotides line up with TRBD1. The CDR3 runs to 15 residues. Trimming cost V 4 bases and J 2 bases; bases outside gene matches: 5. CDR1 and CDR2 (germline): SNHLY, FYNNEI.

This chain joins TRBV5-1 and TRBJ2-1, with TRBD1 as a possible D gene (5 bases). This CDR3 contains 14 residues. V lost 0 bases to trimming and J lost 9 bases, with 13 bases between them. Germline CDR1 and CDR2: SGHRS and YFSETQ. The CDR3 DNA follows: TGCGCCAGCAGCTTGGACCCCTCAAGGGGTGAGCAGTTCTTC. It yields the protein CASSLDPSRGEQFF.

The rearrangement uses TRBV27 and TRBJ1-3, with D unresolved. Germline-derived CDR1 and CDR2 are MNHEY and SMNVEV (reference sequence). This CDR3 region has 13 residues. Trimming cost V 3 bases and J 8 bases, with 11 bases left between them. CDR3 nucleotide sequence: TGTGCCAGCAGTTTCTACCCGTTTGACACCATATATTTT. The encoded protein is CASSFYPFDTIYF.

The genes are TRBV5-8 and TRBJ1-2; no clear D gene. V was trimmed by 4 bases and J by 5 bases, leaving 18 bases between them. The CDR3 spans 15 residues. Germline assignment: CDR1 SGHTS and CDR2 YDEGEE. This chain's CDR3 is CASSGRLAGLYGYTF. The DNA for the CDR3 is TGTGCCAGCAGCGGAAGACTAGCGGGCTTATATGGCTACACCTTC.

The chain joins TRBV19 to TRBJ2-7; D unresolved. CDR1 and CDR2 from the germline V gene are LNHDA and SQIVND (reference sequence). There are 14 residues in the CDR3. V shed 5 bases and J shed 0 bases, with 11 bases lying between them. This CDR3 is CASSWAASSYEQYF. CDR3 nucleotides: TGTGCCAGTAGTTGGGCGGCCAGCTCCTACGAGCAGTACTTC. Filled out from reference TRBV19 and TRBJ2-7, the complete variable domain reads DGGITQSPKYLFRKEGQNVTLSCEQNLNHDAMYWYRQDPGQGLRLIYYSQIVNDFQKGDIAEGYSVSREKKESFPLTVTSAQKNPTAFYLCASSWAASSYEQYFGPGTRLTVT.

The V and J genes are TRBV5-1 and TRBJ1-6; D perhaps matches TRBD1 (5 bases). The germline gives CDR1 SGHRS, CDR2 YFSETQ. This CDR3 has 15 residues. V was shortened by 0 bases and J by 10 bases, with 14 bases between the two germline ends. CDR3 coding DNA: TGCGCCAGCAGCTTGGAGGCAGGGAGGGAATCACCCCTCCACTTT. It yields the protein CASSLEAGRESPLHF.

V and J are TRBV2 and TRBJ2-3; D is ambiguous. Germline V gene data show CDR1 as SNHLY and CDR2 as FYNNEI. V shed 5 bases and J shed 6 bases, with 6 bases lying between them. The CDR3 spans 11 residues. The CDR3: CASSKMDTQYF. CDR3 DNA: TGTGCCAGCAGTAAGATGGATACGCAGTATTTT.

The V gene is TRBV9, the J gene TRBJ2-3; D remains unclear. The CDR3 contains 15 residues. From germline, CDR1 is SGDLS and CDR2 YYNGEE. V gave up 9 bases and J gave up 0 bases, with 17 bases separating them. DNA of the CDR3: TGTGCCACCGCCCCTGGGGTAACTAGCACAGATACGCAGTATTTT. Translating gives CATAPGVTSTDTQYF.

This clone has more than one count but fewer than ten. The chain joins TRBV7-3 to TRBJ1-1; TRBD1 aligns across 8 bases. V shed 5 bases and J 0 bases; nucleotides not matched to a gene: 2. The CDR3 is 14 residues long. Per the germline V gene, CDR1 is SGHTA and CDR2 is FQGTGA. The CDR3 bases are TGTGCCAGCAGCGCACAGGGGGTGAACACTGAAGCTTTCTTT. This translates into CASSAQGVNTEAFF.

The chain joins TRBV29-1 to TRBJ1-4; TRBD1 is a possible D gene (6 bases). From germline, CDR1 is SQVTM and CDR2 ANQGSEA. There are 15 residues in the CDR3. V lost 6 bases and J 0 bases, leaving 14 bases between the germline ends. The CDR3 DNA follows: TGCAGCGTCCTACTCAGGGGTGCAACTAATGAAAAACTGTTTTTT. Protein product: CSVLLRGATNEKLFF.

The chain recombines TRBV7-9 with TRBJ2-1; 9 nucleotides match TRBD1. Germline trimming cut 6 bases from V and 5 bases from J; bases unmatched to any gene: 8. CDR1 SEHNR and CDR2 FQNEAQ come from the germline V gene (reference sequence). The CDR3 covers 15 residues. The CDR3 spells CASSLPGQGNNEQFF. The CDR3 bases are TGTGCCAGCAGTCTCCCGGGACAGGGCAACAATGAGCAGTTCTTC.

The rearrangement joins TRBV18 to TRBJ2-6; unclear D gene. Trimming removed 1 base at V and 2 bases at J, with 6 bases between. Germline V CDR1 and CDR2: KGHSH, LQKENI. The CDR3 loop spans 15 amino acids. This CDR3 reads CASSPRQTGANVLTF. DNA of the CDR3: TGTGCCAGCTCACCACGGCAGACTGGGGCCAACGTCCTGACTTTC. Complete variable domain (other parts from reference TRBV18 and TRBJ2-6): NAGVMQNPRHLVRRRGQEARLRCSPMKGHSHVYWYRQLPEEGLKFMVYLQKENIIDESGMPKERFSAEFPKEGPSILRIQQVVRGDSAAYFCASSPRQTGANVLTFGAGSRLTVL.

A single count supports this clone. V and J are TRBV10-2 and TRBJ2-6, with 8 bases fitting TRBD1. Trimming cost V 2 bases and J 0 bases; bases outside gene matches: 3. Looked up from germline, CDR1 is WSHSY and CDR2 is SAAADI. CDR3 length equals 17 residues. The CDR3 sequence is CASSEATGASGANVLTF. The CDR3, as DNA: TGCGCCAGCAGTGAGGCGACAGGGGCCTCTGGGGCCAACGTCCTGACTTTC.

The chain combines TRBV7-9 with TRBJ2-1; 12 nucleotides line up with TRBD2. Germline V lookup: CDR1 SEHNR, CDR2 FQNEAQ (reference sequence). The V and J ends lost 4 bases and 10 bases, in that order; junction bases with no gene match: 2. This CDR3 has 13 amino acids. CDR3 loop: CASSSGLAGEQFF. CDR3 nucleotide sequence: TGTGCCAGCAGCTCTGGACTAGCGGGGGAGCAGTTCTTC.

This clone turned up a few times. The chain couples TRBV2 to TRBJ1-4; weak D call: TRBD1 (5 bases). The germline V gene encodes CDR1 SNHLY and CDR2 FYNNEI. The CDR3 is 13 residues long. V lost 4 bases, J lost 9 bases, and 12 bases lay in between. The CDR3 DNA reads as TGTGCCAGCAGTGGGGGCCACCGGCAAAAACTGTTTTTT. Amino acid sequence: CASSGGHRQKLFF. Combining the CDR3 with reference TRBV2 and TRBJ1-4 gives the whole variable domain EPEVTQTPSHQVTQMGQEVILRCVPISNHLYFYWYRQILGQKVEFLVSFYNNEISEKSEIFDDQFSVERPDGSNFTLKIRSTKLEDSAMYFCASSGGHRQKLFFGSGTQLSVL.

The CDR3 sequence: CASSFLGGGLGSPLHF. CDR3 DNA sequence: TGTGCCAGCAGTTTTTTAGGGGGAGGTTTAGGATCACCCCTCCACTTT. The rearrangement uses TRBV27 and TRBJ1-6, with a possible D match to TRBD1 (6 bases). The CDR3 contains 16 residues. Trimming removed 3 bases from V and 10 bases from J, with 19 bases in between. The germline gives CDR1 MNHEY, CDR2 SMNVEV (reference sequence).

The chain has TRBV10-3 and TRBJ2-3; no definite D call. The germline V gene has CDR1 ENHRY and CDR2 SYGVKD. Trimming cost V 5 bases and J 6 bases, with 18 bases left between them. The CDR3 spans 15 residues. The CDR3, as DNA: TGTGCCATCAGTCCTTCCGAGAGACGACGCGATACGCAGTATTTT. This gives the protein CAISPSERRRDTQYF.

This clone was observed a handful of times. The chain has TRBV7-2 and TRBJ1-1, with D perhaps TRBD1 (6 bases). Germline assignment: CDR1 SGHTA and CDR2 FQGNSA. The CDR3 spans 14 residues. V was trimmed by 5 bases and J by 1 base, leaving 11 bases between them. The CDR3 coding sequence is TGTGCCAGCAGCCCTGGGGGCTGGAACACTGAAGCTTTCTTT. The encoded protein is CASSPGGWNTEAFF.

The chain joins TRBV6-5 to TRBJ2-7; D perhaps matches TRBD1 (6 bases). V lost 4 bases to trimming and J lost 2 bases, with 15 bases between them. Germline CDR1 is MNHEY and CDR2 is SVGAGI. This CDR3 spans 15 amino acids. The CDR3 nucleotides read TGTGCCAGCAGTTCCCCCCGCCAGGGGACCTACGAGCAGTACTTC. It is translated as CASSSPRQGTYEQYF.

The CDR3 region has the DNA TGTGCCAGCAGCACCCGGGGTAGCGGAAACACAGATACGCAGTATTTT. Amino acids: CASSTRGSGNTDTQYF. V gene TRBV9 combines with J gene TRBJ2-3, with D perhaps TRBD2 (6 bases). The V gene's germline CDR1 is SGDLS and CDR2 YYNGEE. Trimming removed 4 bases at V and 2 bases at J, with 17 bases between. The CDR3 is made up of 16 amino acids.

The chain uses TRBV18 and TRBJ2-2; D ambiguous. The CDR3 extends over 12 amino acids. Germline V gives CDR1 KGHSH, CDR2 LQKENI. Between the trimmed V and J ends, which lost 4 bases and 3 bases, there was a span of 3 bases. The CDR3 DNA reads as TGTGCCAGCTCACTTTACACCGGGGAGCTGTTTTTT. Encoded protein: CASSLYTGELFF.